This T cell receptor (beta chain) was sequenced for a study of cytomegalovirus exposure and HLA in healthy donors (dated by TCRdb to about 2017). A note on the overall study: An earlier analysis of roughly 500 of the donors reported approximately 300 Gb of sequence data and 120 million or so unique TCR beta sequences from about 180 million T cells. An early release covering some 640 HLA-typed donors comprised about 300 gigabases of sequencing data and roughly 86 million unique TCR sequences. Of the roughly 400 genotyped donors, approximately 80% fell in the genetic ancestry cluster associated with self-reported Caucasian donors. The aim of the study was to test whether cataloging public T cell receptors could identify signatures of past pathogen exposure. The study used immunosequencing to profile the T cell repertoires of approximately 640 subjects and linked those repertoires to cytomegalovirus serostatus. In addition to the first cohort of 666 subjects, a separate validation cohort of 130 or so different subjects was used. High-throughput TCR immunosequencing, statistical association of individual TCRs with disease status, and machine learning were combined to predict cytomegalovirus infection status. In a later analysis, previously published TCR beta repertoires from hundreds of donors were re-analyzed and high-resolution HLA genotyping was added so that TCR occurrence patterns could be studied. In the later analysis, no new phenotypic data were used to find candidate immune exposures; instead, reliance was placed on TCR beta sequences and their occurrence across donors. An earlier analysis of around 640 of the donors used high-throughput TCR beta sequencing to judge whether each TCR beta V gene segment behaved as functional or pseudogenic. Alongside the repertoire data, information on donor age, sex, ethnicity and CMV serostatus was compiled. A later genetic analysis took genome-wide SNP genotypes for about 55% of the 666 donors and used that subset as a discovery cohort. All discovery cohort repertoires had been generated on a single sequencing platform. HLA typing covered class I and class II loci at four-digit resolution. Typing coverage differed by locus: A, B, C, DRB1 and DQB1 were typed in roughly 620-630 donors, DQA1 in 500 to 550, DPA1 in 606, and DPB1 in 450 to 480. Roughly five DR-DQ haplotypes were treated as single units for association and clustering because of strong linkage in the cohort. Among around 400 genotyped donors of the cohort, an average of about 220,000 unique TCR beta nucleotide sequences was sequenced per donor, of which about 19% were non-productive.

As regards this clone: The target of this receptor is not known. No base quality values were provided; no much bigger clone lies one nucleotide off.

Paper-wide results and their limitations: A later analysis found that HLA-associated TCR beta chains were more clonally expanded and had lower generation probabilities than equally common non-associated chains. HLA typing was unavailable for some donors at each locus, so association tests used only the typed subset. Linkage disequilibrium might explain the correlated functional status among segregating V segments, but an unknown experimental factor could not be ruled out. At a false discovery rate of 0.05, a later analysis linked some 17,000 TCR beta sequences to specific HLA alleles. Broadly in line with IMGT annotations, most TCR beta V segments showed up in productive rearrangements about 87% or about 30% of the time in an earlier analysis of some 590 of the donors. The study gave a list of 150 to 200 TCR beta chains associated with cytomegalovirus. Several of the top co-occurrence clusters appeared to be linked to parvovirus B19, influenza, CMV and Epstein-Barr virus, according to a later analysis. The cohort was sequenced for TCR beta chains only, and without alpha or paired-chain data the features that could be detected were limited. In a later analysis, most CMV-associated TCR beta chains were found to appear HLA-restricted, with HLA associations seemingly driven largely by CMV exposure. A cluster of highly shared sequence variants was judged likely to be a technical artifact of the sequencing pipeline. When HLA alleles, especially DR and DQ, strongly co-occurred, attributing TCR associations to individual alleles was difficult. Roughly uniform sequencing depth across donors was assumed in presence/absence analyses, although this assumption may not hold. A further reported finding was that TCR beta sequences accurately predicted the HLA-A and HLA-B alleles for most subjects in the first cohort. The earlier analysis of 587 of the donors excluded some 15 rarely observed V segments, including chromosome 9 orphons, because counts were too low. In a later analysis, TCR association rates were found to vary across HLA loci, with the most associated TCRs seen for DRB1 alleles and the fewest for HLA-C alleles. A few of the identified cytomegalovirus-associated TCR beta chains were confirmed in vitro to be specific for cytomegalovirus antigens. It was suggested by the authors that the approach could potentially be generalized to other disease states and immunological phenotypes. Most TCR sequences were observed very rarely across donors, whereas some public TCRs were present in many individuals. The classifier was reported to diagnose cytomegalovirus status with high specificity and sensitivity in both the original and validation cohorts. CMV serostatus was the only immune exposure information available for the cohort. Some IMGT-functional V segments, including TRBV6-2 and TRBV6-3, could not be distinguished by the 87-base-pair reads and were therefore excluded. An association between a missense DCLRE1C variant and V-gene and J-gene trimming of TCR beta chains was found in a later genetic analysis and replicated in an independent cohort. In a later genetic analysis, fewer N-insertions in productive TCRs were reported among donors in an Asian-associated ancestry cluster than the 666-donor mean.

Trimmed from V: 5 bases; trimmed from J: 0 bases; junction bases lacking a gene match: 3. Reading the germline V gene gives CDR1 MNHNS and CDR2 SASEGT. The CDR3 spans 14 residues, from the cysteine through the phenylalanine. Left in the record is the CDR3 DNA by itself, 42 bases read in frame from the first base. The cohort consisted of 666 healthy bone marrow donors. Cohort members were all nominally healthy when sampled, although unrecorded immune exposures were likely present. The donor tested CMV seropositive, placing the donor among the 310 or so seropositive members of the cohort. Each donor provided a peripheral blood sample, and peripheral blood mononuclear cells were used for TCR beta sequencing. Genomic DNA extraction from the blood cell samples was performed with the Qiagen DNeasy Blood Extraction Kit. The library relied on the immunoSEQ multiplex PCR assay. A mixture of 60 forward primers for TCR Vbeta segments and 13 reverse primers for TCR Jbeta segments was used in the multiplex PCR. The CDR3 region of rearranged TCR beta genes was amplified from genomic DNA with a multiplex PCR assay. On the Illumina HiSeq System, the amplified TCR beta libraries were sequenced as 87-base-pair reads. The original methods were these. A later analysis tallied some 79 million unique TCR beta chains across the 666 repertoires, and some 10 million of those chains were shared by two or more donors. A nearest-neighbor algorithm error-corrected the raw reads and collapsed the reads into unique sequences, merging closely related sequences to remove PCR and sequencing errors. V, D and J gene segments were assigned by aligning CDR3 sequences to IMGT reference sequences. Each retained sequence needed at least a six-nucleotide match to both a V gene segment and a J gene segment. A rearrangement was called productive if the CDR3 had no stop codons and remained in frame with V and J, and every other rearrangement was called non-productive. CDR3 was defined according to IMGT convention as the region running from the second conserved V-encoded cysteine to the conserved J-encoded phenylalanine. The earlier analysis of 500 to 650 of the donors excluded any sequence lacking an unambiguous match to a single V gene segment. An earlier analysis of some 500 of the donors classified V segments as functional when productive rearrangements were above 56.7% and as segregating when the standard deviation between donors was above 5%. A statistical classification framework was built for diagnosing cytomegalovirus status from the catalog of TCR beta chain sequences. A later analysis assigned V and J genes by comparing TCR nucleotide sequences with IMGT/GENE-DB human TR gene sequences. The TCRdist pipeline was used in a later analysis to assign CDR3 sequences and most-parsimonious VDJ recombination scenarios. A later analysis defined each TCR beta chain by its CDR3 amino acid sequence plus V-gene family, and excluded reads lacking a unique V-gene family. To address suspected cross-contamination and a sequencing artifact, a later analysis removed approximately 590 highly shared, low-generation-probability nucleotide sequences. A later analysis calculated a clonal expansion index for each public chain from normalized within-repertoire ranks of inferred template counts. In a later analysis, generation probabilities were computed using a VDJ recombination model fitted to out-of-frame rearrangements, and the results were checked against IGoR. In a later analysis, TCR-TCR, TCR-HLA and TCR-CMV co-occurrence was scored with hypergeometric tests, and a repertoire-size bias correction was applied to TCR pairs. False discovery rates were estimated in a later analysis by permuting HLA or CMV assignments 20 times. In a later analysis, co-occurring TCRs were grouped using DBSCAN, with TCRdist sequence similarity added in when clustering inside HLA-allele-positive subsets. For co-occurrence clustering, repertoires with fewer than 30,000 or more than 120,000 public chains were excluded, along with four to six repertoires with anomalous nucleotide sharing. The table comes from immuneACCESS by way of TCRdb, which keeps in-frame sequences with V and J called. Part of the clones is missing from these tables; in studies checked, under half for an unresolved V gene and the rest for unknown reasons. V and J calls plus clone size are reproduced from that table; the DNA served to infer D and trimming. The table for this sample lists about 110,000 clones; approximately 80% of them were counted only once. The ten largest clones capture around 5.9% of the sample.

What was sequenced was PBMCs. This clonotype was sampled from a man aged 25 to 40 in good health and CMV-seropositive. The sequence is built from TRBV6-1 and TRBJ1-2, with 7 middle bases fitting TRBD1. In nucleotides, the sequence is TGTGCCAGCAGTCGGGACAGTACTAACTATGGCTACACCTTC. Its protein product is CASSRDSTNYGYTF.